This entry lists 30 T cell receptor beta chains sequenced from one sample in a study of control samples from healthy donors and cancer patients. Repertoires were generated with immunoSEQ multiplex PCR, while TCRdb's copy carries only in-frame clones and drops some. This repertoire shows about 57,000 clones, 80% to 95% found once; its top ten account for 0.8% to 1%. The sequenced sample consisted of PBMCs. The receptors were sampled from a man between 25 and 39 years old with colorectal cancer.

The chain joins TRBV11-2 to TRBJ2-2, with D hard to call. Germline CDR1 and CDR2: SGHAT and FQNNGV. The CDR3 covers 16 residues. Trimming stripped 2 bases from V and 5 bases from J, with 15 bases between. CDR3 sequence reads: CASSLSSRWLTGELFF. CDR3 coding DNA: TGTGCCAGCAGCTTAAGTTCGCGGTGGTTAACCGGGGAGCTGTTTTTT. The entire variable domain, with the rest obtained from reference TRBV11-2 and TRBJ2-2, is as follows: EAGVAQSPRYKIIEKRQSVAFWCNPISGHATLYWYQQILGQGPKLLIQFQNNGVVDDSQLPKDRFSAERLKGVDSTLKIQPAKLEDSAVYLCASSLSSRWLTGELFFGEGSRLTVL.

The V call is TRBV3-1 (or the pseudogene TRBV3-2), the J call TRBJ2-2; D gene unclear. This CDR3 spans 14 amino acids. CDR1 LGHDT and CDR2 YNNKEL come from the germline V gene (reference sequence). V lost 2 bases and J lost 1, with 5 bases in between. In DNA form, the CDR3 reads TGTGCCAGCAGCCAACGTTTGAACACCGGGGAGCTGTTTTTT. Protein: CASSQRLNTGELFF.

The CDR3 region has the DNA TGTGCTAGTGATAGAGGGACCGGGGAGCTGTTTTTT. It yields the protein CASDRGTGELFF. The chain is built from TRBV12-5 and TRBJ2-2; D may be TRBD2 (5 bases). Per germline, CDR1 LGHNT and CDR2 FRNRAP. The CDR3 consists of 12 residues. The germline V and J ends were trimmed by 7 bases and 5 bases, with 8 bases remaining between them.

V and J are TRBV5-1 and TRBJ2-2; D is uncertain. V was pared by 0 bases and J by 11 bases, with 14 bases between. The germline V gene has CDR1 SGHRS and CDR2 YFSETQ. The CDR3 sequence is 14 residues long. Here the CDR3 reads CASSLAIYSSELFF. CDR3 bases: TGCGCCAGCAGCTTGGCCATCTATTCCTCAGAGCTGTTTTTT.

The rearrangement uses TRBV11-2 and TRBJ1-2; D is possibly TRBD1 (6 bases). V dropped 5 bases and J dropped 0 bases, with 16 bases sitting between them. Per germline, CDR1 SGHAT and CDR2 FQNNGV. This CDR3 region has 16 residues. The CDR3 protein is CASSRSGTTANYGYTF. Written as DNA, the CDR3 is TGTGCCAGCAGCCGATCTGGGACAACTGCTAACTATGGCTACACCTTC. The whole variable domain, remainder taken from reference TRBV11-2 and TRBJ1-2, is EAGVAQSPRYKIIEKRQSVAFWCNPISGHATLYWYQQILGQGPKLLIQFQNNGVVDDSQLPKDRFSAERLKGVDSTLKIQPAKLEDSAVYLCASSRSGTTANYGYTFGSGTRLTVV.

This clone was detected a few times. CDR3 nucleotides: TGTGCCAGTTCCTCCGGGACAGGGGCCCAGCCCCAGCATTTT. Translated: CASSSGTGAQPQHF. The rearrangement links TRBV27 to TRBJ1-5, with 10 bases identical to TRBD1. V shed 9 bases and J 7 bases; nucleotides not matched to a gene: 9. The CDR3 runs 14 residues. The germline V gene encodes CDR1 MNHEY and CDR2 SMNVEV (reference sequence).

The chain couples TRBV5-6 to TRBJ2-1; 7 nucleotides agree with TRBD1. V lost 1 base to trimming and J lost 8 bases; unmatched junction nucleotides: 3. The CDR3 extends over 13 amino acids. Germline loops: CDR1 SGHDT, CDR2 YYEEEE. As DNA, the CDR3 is TGTGCCAGCAGCTTGTGGGACAGACATGAGCAGTTCTTC. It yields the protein CASSLWDRHEQFF.

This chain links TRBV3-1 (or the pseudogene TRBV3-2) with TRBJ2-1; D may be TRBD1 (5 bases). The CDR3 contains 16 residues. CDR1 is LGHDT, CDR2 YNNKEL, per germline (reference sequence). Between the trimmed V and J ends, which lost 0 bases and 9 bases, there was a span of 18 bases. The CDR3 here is CASSQDRPIFRGEQFF. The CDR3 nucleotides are TGTGCCAGCAGCCAAGATAGACCAATCTTTAGGGGTGAGCAGTTCTTC.

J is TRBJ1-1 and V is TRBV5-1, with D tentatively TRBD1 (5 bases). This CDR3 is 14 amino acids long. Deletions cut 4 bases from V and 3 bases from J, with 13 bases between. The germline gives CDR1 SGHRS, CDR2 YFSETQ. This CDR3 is CASSIFSGDTEAFF. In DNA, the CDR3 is TGCGCCAGCAGCATTTTTTCGGGGGACACTGAAGCTTTCTTT.

Written as DNA, the CDR3 is TGTGCCAGCAGCTTATCTGGCAGTGGCAACTATGGCTACACCTTC. Amino acids: CASSLSGSGNYGYTF. The chain is built from TRBV7-6 and TRBJ1-2, with D hard to call. Germline V CDR1 and CDR2: SGHVS, FNYEAQ. Trimming stripped 2 bases from V and 2 bases from J, with 12 bases between. The CDR3 runs to 15 residues.

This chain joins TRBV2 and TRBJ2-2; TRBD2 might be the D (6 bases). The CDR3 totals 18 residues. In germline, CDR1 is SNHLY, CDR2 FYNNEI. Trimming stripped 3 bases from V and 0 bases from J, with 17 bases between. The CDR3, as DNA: TGTGCCAGCAGTGAGGGTGGGGAGGATGGGTCGAACACCGGGGAGCTGTTTTTT. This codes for CASSEGGEDGSNTGELFF.

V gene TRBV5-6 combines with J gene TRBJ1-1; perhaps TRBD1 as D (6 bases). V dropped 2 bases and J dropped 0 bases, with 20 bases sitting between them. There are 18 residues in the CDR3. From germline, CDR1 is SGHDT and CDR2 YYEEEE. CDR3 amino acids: CASSFSTRGGHLNTEAFF. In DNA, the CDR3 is TGTGCCAGCAGCTTTTCAACCAGGGGCGGACATTTGAACACTGAAGCTTTCTTT.

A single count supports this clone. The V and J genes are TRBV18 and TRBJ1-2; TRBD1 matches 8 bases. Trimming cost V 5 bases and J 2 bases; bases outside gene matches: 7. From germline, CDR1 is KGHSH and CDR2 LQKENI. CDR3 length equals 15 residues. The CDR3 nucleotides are TGTGCCAGCTCAATCCAGGGGGCGAAAAACTATGGCTACACCTTC. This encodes CASSIQGAKNYGYTF.

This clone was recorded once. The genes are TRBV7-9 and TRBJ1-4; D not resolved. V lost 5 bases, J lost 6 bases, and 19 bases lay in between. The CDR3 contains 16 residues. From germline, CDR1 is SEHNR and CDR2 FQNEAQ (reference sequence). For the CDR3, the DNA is TGTGCCAGCAGCACCCCCCGATTTACGGACGATGAAAAACTGTTTTTT. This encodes CASSTPRFTDDEKLFF. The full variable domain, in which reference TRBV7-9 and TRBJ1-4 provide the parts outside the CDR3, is DTGVSQNPRHKITKRGQNVTFRCDPISEHNRLYWYRQTLGQGPEFLTYFQNEAQLEKSRLLSDRFSAERPKGSFSTLEIQRTEQGDSAMYLCASSTPRFTDDEKLFFGSGTQLSVL.

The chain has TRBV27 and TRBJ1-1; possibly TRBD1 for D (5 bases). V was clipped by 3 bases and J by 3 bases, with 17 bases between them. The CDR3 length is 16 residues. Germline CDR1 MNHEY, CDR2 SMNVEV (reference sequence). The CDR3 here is CASSFFRGTGYTEAFF. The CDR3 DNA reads TGTGCCAGCAGTTTCTTTCGGGGGACGGGTTACACTGAAGCTTTCTTT.

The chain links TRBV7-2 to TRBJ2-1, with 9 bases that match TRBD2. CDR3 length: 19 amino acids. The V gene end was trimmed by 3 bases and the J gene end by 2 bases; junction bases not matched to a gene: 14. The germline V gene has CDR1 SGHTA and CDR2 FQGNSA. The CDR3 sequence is CASSFYRGGGGGAYNEQFF. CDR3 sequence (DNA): TGTGCCAGCAGCTTCTACAGGGGAGGCGGGGGGGGCGCCTACAATGAGCAGTTCTTC.

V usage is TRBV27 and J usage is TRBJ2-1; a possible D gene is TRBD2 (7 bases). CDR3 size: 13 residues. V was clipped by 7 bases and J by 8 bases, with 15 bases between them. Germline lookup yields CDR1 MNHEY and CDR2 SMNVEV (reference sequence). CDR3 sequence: CASKAGARDEQFF. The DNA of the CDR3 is TGTGCCAGCAAGGCGGGGGCGCGCGATGAGCAGTTCTTC.

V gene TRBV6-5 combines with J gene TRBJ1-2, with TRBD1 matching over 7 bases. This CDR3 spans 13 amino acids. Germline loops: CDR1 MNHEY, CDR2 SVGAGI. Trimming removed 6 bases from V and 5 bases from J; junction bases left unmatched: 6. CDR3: CASRLTGFYGYTF. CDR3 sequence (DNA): TGTGCCAGCAGATTGACAGGGTTTTATGGCTACACCTTC.

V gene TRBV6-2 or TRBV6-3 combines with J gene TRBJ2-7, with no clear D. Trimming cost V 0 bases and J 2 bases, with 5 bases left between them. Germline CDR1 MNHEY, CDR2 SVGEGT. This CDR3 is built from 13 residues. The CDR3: CASSYSIPYEQYV. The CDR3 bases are TGTGCCAGCAGTTACTCGATCCCCTACGAGCAGTACGTC.

The CDR3 DNA follows: TGTGCCAGTAGTCCAGCGAGGCCTTGGACCACCTCTGGGGCCAACGTCCTGACTTTC. This sequence encodes CASSPARPWTTSGANVLTF. The chain employs TRBV19 and TRBJ2-6; the D is unclear. Germline V lookup: CDR1 LNHDA, CDR2 SQIVND (reference sequence). The CDR3 length is 19 residues. The ends were cut back, 5 bases at V and 0 bases at J, with 20 bases in the middle.

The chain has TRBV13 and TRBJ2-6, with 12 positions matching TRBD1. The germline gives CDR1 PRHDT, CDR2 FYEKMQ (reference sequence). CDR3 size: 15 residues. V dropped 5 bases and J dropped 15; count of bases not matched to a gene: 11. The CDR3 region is CASSLRDRGPFNLTF. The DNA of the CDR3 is TGTGCCAGCAGCCTCCGGGACAGGGGGCCCTTTAACCTGACTTTC.

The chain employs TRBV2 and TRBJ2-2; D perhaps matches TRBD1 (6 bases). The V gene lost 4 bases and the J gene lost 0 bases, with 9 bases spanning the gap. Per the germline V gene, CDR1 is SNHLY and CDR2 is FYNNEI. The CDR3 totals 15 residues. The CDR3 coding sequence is TGTGCCAGCAGTGCGTCAGGGGCGAACACCGGGGAGCTGTTTTTT. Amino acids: CASSASGANTGELFF. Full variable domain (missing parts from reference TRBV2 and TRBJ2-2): EPEVTQTPSHQVTQMGQEVILRCVPISNHLYFYWYRQILGQKVEFLVSFYNNEISEKSEIFDDQFSVERPDGSNFTLKIRSTKLEDSAMYFCASSASGANTGELFFGEGSRLTVL.

CDR3 protein: CSAHLGGGGAYGYTF. The CDR3, as DNA: TGCAGCGCCCACCTTGGGGGAGGGGGCGCCTATGGCTACACCTTC. The chain employs TRBV29-1 and TRBJ1-2, with 7 bases aligning to TRBD1. From germline, CDR1 is SQVTM and CDR2 ANQGSEA. Trimming cost V 7 bases and J 4 bases; bases outside gene matches: 15. The CDR3 loop spans 15 amino acids. The full variable domain, with the rest looked up from reference TRBV29-1 and TRBJ1-2, is SAVISQKPSRDICQRGTSLTIQCQVDSQVTMMFWYRQQPGQSLTLIATANQGSEATYESGFVIDKFPISRPNLTFSTLTVSNMSPEDSSIYLCSAHLGGGGAYGYTFGSGTRLTVV.

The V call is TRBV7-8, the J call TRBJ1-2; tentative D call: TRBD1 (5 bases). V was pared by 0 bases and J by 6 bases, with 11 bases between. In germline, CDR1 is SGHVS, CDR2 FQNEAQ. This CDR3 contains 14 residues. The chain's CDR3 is CASSLAVWGDGYTF. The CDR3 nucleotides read TGTGCCAGCAGCTTAGCGGTCTGGGGGGATGGCTACACCTTC.

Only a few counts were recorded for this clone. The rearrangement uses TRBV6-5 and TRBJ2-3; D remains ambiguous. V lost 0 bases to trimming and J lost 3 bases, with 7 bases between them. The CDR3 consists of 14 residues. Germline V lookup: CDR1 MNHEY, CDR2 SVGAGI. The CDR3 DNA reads TGTGCCAGCAGTTACTCGCCGAGTACAGATACGCAGTATTTT. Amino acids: CASSYSPSTDTQYF.

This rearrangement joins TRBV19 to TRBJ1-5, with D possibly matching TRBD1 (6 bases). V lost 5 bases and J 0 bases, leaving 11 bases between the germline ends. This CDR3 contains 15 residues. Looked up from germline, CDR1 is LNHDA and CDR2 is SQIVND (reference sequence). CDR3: CASSWTAHSNQPQHF. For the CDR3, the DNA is TGTGCCAGTAGTTGGACAGCTCATAGCAATCAGCCCCAGCATTTT.

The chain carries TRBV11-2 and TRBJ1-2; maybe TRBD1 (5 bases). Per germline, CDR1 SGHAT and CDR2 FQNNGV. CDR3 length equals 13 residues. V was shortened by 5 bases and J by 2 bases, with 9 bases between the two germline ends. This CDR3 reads CASSGAPNYGYTF. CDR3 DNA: TGTGCCAGCAGCGGGGCGCCCAACTATGGCTACACCTTC.

CDR3 nucleotides: TGTGCTTCTGCATGGGGCCCCTACGAGCAGTACTTC. Translation: CASAWGPYEQYF. The chain uses TRBV6-5 and TRBJ2-7; tentative D call: TRBD1 (5 bases). This CDR3 has 12 amino acids. CDR1 is MNHEY, CDR2 SVGAGI, per germline.

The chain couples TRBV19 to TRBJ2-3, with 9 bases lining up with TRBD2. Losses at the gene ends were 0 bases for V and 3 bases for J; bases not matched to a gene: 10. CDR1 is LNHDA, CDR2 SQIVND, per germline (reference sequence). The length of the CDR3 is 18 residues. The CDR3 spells CASSIDYERGARTDTQYF. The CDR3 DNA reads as TGTGCCAGTAGTATAGATTATGAGCGGGGGGCGAGGACAGATACGCAGTATTTT.

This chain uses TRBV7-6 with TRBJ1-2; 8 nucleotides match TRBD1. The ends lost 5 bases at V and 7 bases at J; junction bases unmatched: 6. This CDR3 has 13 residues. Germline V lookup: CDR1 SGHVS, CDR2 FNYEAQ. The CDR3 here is CASSAQGGGGYTF. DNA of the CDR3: TGTGCCAGCAGCGCACAGGGGGGAGGTGGCTACACCTTC.